Listed below are T cell receptor beta chains from one sample, sequenced in a study of early T cells in non-severe SARS-CoV-2 infection. Each CDR3 protein gets one entry after TCRdb re-called the 5' RACE reads with MiXCR. The data show 75,000 to 100,000 distinct CDR3 sequences, with approximately 15% seen just once and roughly 1.3% held by the top ten. Material for sequencing was whole blood. Every receptor here comes from an adult who was a healthcare worker with PCR-confirmed SARS-CoV-2 infection or an uninfected control (not recorded which). Both conserved end residues are part of each CDR3. The order of the fields is J gene, D gene, clone size, V gene, CDR3 protein, CDR3 DNA. The D gene is left open where the match is weak. Clone size appears in some rows only: once, few, many, or a class for an expanded clone.

>TRBJ2-5|TRBD2|few|TRBV9
CASSSPSGGQETQYF
TGTGCCAGCAGCTCCCCTAGCGGCGGCCAAGAGACCCAGTACTTC
>TRBJ2-7|-|-|TRBV6-2/TRBV6-3
CASSYHGGSSYEQYF
TGTGCCAGCAGTTACCACGGGGGTAGTTCGTATGAGCAGTACTTC
>TRBJ1-4|TRBD1|many|TRBV11-2
CASSFRDRGNEKLFF
TGTGCCAGCAGCTTCCGGGACAGGGGGAATGAAAAACTGTTTTTT
>TRBJ2-4|-|-|TRBV28
CASSQPGGLAKNIQYF
TGTGCCAGCAGCCAACCTGGGGGGCTGGCCAAAAACATTCAGTACTTC
>TRBJ2-3|-|-|TRBV20-1
CSAPPMAGHTDTQYF
TGCAGTGCTCCCCCCATGGCGGGACACACAGATACGCAGTATTTT
>TRBJ1-2|-|few|TRBV10-3
CAISEDREYGYTF
TGTGCCATCAGTGAGGACAGAGAGTATGGCTACACCTTC
>TRBJ2-7|TRBD1|-|TRBV10-2
CAIGQGPFYEQYF
TGCGCCATCGGACAGGGACCATTCTACGAGCAGTACTTC
>TRBJ2-5|-|few|TRBV9
CASSPSRGGSQYF
TGTGCCAGCAGCCCCAGTAGGGGGGGTTCGCAGTACTTC
>TRBJ1-1|-|-|TRBV12-3/TRBV12-4
CASTQGPPLMNTEAFF
TGTGCCAGCACACAAGGTCCACCCCTGATGAACACTGAAGCTTTCTTT
>TRBJ2-4|TRBD1|few|TRBV28
CASSSPGQDDF
TGTGCCAGCAGTTCCCCTGGACAGGACGACTTC
>TRBJ1-2|TRBD1|many|TRBV7-6
CASSQQGYGYTF
TGTGCCAGCAGCCAACAGGGGTATGGCTACACCTTC
>TRBJ2-3|-|many|TRBV4-2
CASSQGKLGSTDTQYF
TGTGCCAGCAGCCAAGGAAAACTGGGCAGCACAGATACGCAGTATTTT
>TRBJ2-7|-|few|TRBV28
CASSLFSTNPLYEQYF
TGTGCCAGCAGTTTATTCTCGACTAACCCATTATACGAGCAGTACTTC
>TRBJ1-1|-|-|TRBV29-1
CSVNPNTEAFF
TGCAGCGTTAACCCGAACACTGAAGCTTTCTTT
>TRBJ1-1|-|few|TRBV12-3/TRBV12-4
CASSFGRGMNTEAFF
TGTGCCAGCAGTTTCGGCAGGGGAATGAACACTGAAGCTTTCTTT
>TRBJ2-7|-|many|TRBV11-2
CASSFSQEQYF
TGTGCCAGCAGCTTTTCCCAGGAGCAGTACTTC
>TRBJ2-3|-|many|TRBV10-1
CASSKGGTDTQYF
TGCGCCAGCAGTAAAGGGGGCACAGATACGCAGTATTTT
>TRBJ2-5|TRBD1|few|TRBV9
CASSITTGEETQYF
TGTGCCAGCAGCATCACGACAGGGGAAGAGACCCAGTACTTC
>TRBJ2-1|-|few|TRBV29-1
CSVLGQVGSYNEQFF
TGCAGCGTTCTCGGACAAGTCGGGTCCTACAATGAGCAGTTCTTC
>TRBJ2-4|-|few|TRBV4-3
CASSQAQGAKNIQYF
TGCGCCAGCAGCCAAGCCCAGGGGGCCAAAAACATTCAGTACTTC